This T cell receptor (beta chain) was profiled in a study of blood T cell repertoires in COVID-19. Study as a whole: Donors in the United States, Italy and Spain gave samples during acute or convalescent COVID-19. Nucleic acid was either cDNA or gDNA, and it came from T cells, B-cell-depleted T cells, or PBMCs.

Profiled with immunoSEQ multiplex PCR; TCRdb holds only in-frame clones, not every one. The table lists nearly 250,000 clones, more than 75% of them singletons. This clone was counted a single time. The TCR originated in a woman in her fifties or sixties who had recovered from COVID-19. Sequencing input: PBMCs or T cells enriched from blood (not recorded which).

The CDR3 reads CASSYSTQSYEQYF. The CDR3 nucleotides read TGTGCCAGCAGTTACTCGACACAGTCCTACGAGCAGTACTTC. This chain uses TRBV6-6 with TRBJ2-7; D not resolved. Germline V lookup: CDR1 MNHNY, CDR2 SVGAGI (reference sequence). V lost 0 bases, J lost 1 base, and 7 bases lay in between. CDR3 length: 14 amino acids.